Below, 20 T cell receptor beta chains from the same sample are listed, as sequenced in a study of technical replicates of blood from a few donors. Clones were read by immunoSEQ multiplex PCR, and TCRdb kept only the in-frame ones, dropping some. The repertoire holds tens of thousands of clones, with about 94% as singletons. Specimen: T cells isolated from PBMCs. The receptors stem from a human donor in good health.

V is TRBV6-1 and J is TRBJ2-1; 8 bases map to TRBD2. The CDR3 loop spans 15 amino acids. The germline V gene has CDR1 MNHNS and CDR2 SASEGT. Trimming at V came to 1 base and at J to 8 bases, leaving 7 bases not matched to a gene. The CDR3 reads CASSEVPAGEYEQFF. The CDR3 nucleotides read TGTGCCAGCAGTGAAGTTCCAGCGGGAGAGTATGAGCAGTTCTTC.

This chain connects TRBV27 to TRBJ2-7; D is possibly TRBD2 (6 bases). Trimming removed 7 bases at V and 3 bases at J, with 16 bases between. In germline, CDR1 is MNHEY, CDR2 SMNVEV (reference sequence). CDR3 length: 14 amino acids. The chain's CDR3 is CASTRGGGFYEQYF. CDR3 nucleotide sequence: TGTGCCAGCACGAGGGGAGGTGGATTCTACGAGCAGTACTTC.

This clone came up once. The chain recombines TRBV6-5 with TRBJ1-5; TRBD1 is a possible D gene (5 bases). Deletions cut 2 bases from V and 6 bases from J, with 11 bases between. CDR1 and CDR2 (germline): MNHEY, SVGAGI. The CDR3 covers 14 residues. CDR3 residues: CASSYGSGFQPQHF. The CDR3 nucleotides are TGTGCCAGCAGTTACGGGTCAGGGTTTCAGCCCCAGCATTTT.

The rearrangement uses TRBV20-1 and TRBJ2-2; possibly TRBD1 for D (5 bases). CDR3 length: 11 residues. CDR1 and CDR2 from the germline V gene are DFQATT and SNEGSKA (reference sequence). Trimming pared 6 bases from V and 7 bases from J, leaving 9 bases between. This CDR3 reads CSARVDGELFF. In nucleotides, the CDR3 is TGCAGTGCCAGGGTCGACGGGGAGCTGTTTTTT.

The chain uses TRBV30 and TRBJ2-7; 8 bases fit TRBD1. J was trimmed by 2 bases and V by 4 bases; bases with no gene match: 1. The CDR3 spans 12 residues. CDR1 is GTSNPN, CDR2 SVGIG, per germline (reference sequence). The CDR3 sequence is CAWTDRAYEQYF. The DNA for the CDR3 is TGTGCCTGGACGGACAGGGCCTACGAGCAGTACTTC.

This chain joins TRBV29-1 and TRBJ2-2; D may be TRBD2 (6 bases). CDR3 size: 16 residues. The ends were cut back, 4 bases at V and 4 bases at J, with 19 bases in the middle. Per germline, CDR1 SQVTM and CDR2 ANQGSEA. The CDR3 is CSVGSGENRRTGELFF. CDR3 coding DNA: TGCAGCGTTGGGTCGGGAGAAAACCGACGCACCGGGGAGCTGTTTTTT.

This clone occurred once. The chain recombines TRBV25-1 with TRBJ1-4; 7 nucleotides align to TRBD1. CDR1 and CDR2 from the germline V gene are MGHDK and SYGVNS. V gave up 6 bases and J gave up 6 bases; unmatched junction bases: 4. The CDR3 extends over 13 amino acids. The CDR3 protein is CASSRQGDEKLFF. CDR3 DNA: TGTGCCAGCAGCCGACAGGGCGATGAAAAACTGTTTTTT.

V usage is TRBV9 and J usage is TRBJ1-1, with D perhaps matching TRBD1 (6 bases). V was trimmed by 3 bases and J by 1 base, leaving 7 bases between them. The germline gives CDR1 SGDLS, CDR2 YYNGEE. This CDR3 has 13 amino acids. Here the CDR3 DNA reads TGTGCCAGCAGCGAGACAGGGAACACTGAAGCTTTCTTT. It codes for CASSETGNTEAFF. The full variable domain, its missing parts supplied by reference TRBV9 and TRBJ1-1, is DSGVTQTPKHLITATGQRVTLRCSPRSGDLSVYWYQQSLDQGLQFLIQYYNGEERAKGNILERFSAQQFPDLHSELNLSSLELGDSALYFCASSETGNTEAFFGQGTRLTVV.

The rearrangement joins TRBV9 to TRBJ2-5; tentative D call: TRBD1 (5 bases). CDR3 length equals 15 residues. Germline CDR1 reads SGDLS; CDR2 reads YYNGEE. The V and J ends lost 2 bases and 1 base respectively, with 12 bases between them. CDR3 loop: CASSVSGPIQETQYF. The CDR3 region has the DNA TGTGCCAGCAGCGTTTCAGGGCCGATCCAAGAGACCCAGTACTTC.

This clone was seen a single time. The V call is TRBV19, the J call TRBJ2-1, with 11 bases aligning to TRBD2. Germline lookup yields CDR1 LNHDA and CDR2 SQIVND (reference sequence). After removal of 7 bases from V and 1 base from J, the junction contained 9 bases not matched to a gene. This CDR3 is built from 17 residues. CDR3 in amino acids: CASKRVAGGPSYNEQFF. As DNA, the CDR3 is TGTGCCAGTAAGAGAGTAGCGGGAGGGCCTTCCTACAATGAGCAGTTCTTC.

The chain couples TRBV7-2 to TRBJ2-3; 7 nucleotides agree with TRBD2. Looked up from germline, CDR1 is SGHTA and CDR2 is FQGNSA. The J segment lost 0 bases and the V segment lost 4 bases, leaving 4 bases of the junction unmatched. CDR3 length: 15 amino acids. CDR3 in amino acids: CASSYGGGSTDTQYF. CDR3 DNA sequence: TGTGCCAGCAGCTATGGGGGAGGGAGCACAGATACGCAGTATTTT. Based on the CDR3 plus reference TRBV7-2 and TRBJ2-3, the full variable domain is GAGVSQSPSNKVTEKGKDVELRCDPISGHTALYWYRQSLGQGLEFLIYFQGNSAPDKSGLPSDRFSAERTGGSVSTLTIQRTQQEDSAVYLCASSYGGGSTDTQYFGPGTRLTVL.

The rearrangement joins TRBV5-6 to TRBJ2-2, with unresolved D. With 1 base removed from V and 0 bases from J, the gap between germline ends came to 7 bases. This CDR3 is 15 amino acids long. The germline CDR1 and CDR2 sequences are SGHDT and YYEEEE. CDR3 region: CASSLLIANTGELFF. The DNA of the CDR3 is TGTGCCAGCAGCTTGCTGATAGCGAACACCGGGGAGCTGTTTTTT. The variable domain in full, with the rest retrieved from reference TRBV5-6 and TRBJ2-2, is DAGVTQSPTHLIKTRGQQVTLRCSPKSGHDTVSWYQQALGQGPQFIFQYYEEEERQRGNFPDRFSGHQFPNYSSELNVNALLLGDSALYLCASSLLIANTGELFFGEGSRLTVL.

The chain joins TRBV28 to TRBJ2-1; 11 nucleotides agree with TRBD2. J was trimmed by 8 bases and V by 6 bases; bases with no gene match: 6. The CDR3 length is 14 residues. Germline CDR1 is MDHEN and CDR2 is SYDVKM. DNA for the CDR3: TGTGCCAGCAGACCTAGCGGGAGGCGAGATGAGCAGTTCTTC. This codes for CASRPSGRRDEQFF.

V usage is TRBV2 and J usage is TRBJ2-7; D remains unclear. There are 14 residues in the CDR3. CDR1 is SNHLY and CDR2 is FYNNEI in the germline V gene. The V end lost 3 bases, the J end lost 2 bases, and 11 bases lay between the germline ends. CDR3 residues: CASSEGRPPYEQYF. DNA of the CDR3: TGTGCCAGCAGTGAGGGCAGACCGCCCTACGAGCAGTACTTC. Looking up the rest from reference TRBV2 and TRBJ2-7 gives the full variable domain: EPEVTQTPSHQVTQMGQEVILRCVPISNHLYFYWYRQILGQKVEFLVSFYNNEISEKSEIFDDQFSVERPDGSNFTLKIRSTKLEDSAMYFCASSEGRPPYEQYFGPGTRLTVT.

This clone came up once. The rearrangement uses TRBV6-1 and TRBJ2-3; 8 nucleotides align to TRBD2. Germline V CDR1 and CDR2: MNHNS, SASEGT. Trimming cost V 8 bases and J 1 base; bases outside gene matches: 14. The CDR3 has 17 residues. CDR3 residues: CASRVLSGGTGTDTQYF. The CDR3, as DNA: TGTGCCAGCCGTGTATTAAGCGGGGGCACGGGCACAGATACGCAGTATTTT.

This sequence joins TRBV2 and TRBJ2-7; possible D gene TRBD2, 6 bases. Germline CDR1 reads SNHLY; CDR2 reads FYNNEI. This CDR3 is 18 amino acids long. V lost 1 base and J 2 bases, leaving 21 bases between the germline ends. This CDR3 reads CASSEVGAKRVGAYEQYF. Written as DNA, the CDR3 is TGTGCCAGCAGTGAAGTGGGTGCTAAGCGGGTCGGAGCCTACGAGCAGTACTTC. Full variable domain (rest looked up from reference TRBV2 and TRBJ2-7): EPEVTQTPSHQVTQMGQEVILRCVPISNHLYFYWYRQILGQKVEFLVSFYNNEISEKSEIFDDQFSVERPDGSNFTLKIRSTKLEDSAMYFCASSEVGAKRVGAYEQYFGPGTRLTVT.

The gene calls are TRBV5-6 and TRBJ2-7; 7 bases line up with TRBD2. The germline CDR1 and CDR2 sequences are SGHDT and YYEEEE. This CDR3 comprises 14 residues. Trimming cost V 3 bases and J 7 bases; bases outside gene matches: 10. The CDR3 protein is CASSSGTGLGEQYF. In nucleotides, the CDR3 is TGTGCCAGCAGCTCCGGGACTGGACTAGGTGAGCAGTACTTC.

The chain employs TRBV5-1 and TRBJ2-3; D may be TRBD1 (5 bases). Germline V gene lookup returns CDR1 SGHRS and CDR2 YFSETQ. The germline V and J ends were trimmed by 6 bases and 2 bases, with 10 bases remaining between them. The CDR3 is 13 residues long. The DNA for the CDR3 is TGCGCCAGCAACGACAGACTCACAGATACGCAGTATTTT. It translates to CASNDRLTDTQYF.

For the CDR3, the DNA is TGTGCCAGCAGGTCAAGACAGGGGGCCAATGAGCAGTTCTTC. Its protein product is CASRSRQGANEQFF. This sequence joins TRBV7-8 and TRBJ2-1; TRBD1 matches at 10 bases. This CDR3 region has 14 residues. V was clipped by 6 bases and J by 6 bases; unmatched bases: 5. CDR1 is SGHVS, CDR2 FQNEAQ, per germline.

The rearrangement links TRBV6-1 to TRBJ1-1; 7 nucleotides match TRBD1. The V segment lost 6 bases and the J segment 6 bases; nucleotides outside the gene matches: 4. In germline, CDR1 is MNHNS, CDR2 SASEGT. The CDR3 contains 12 residues. In DNA form, the CDR3 reads TGTGCCAGCAGGGACAGGTGGTCTGAAGCTTTCTTT. It codes for CASRDRWSEAFF.